This T cell receptor beta chain comes out of a study of beta chain features in type 1 diabetes. Reverse transcribing all isolated RNA meant expressed TCRB transcripts were sequenced. Measured with immunoSEQ multiplex PCR; TCRdb has only the in-frame clones, and not every one. The sample lists hundreds of thousands of clones, about 30% seen once, with almost 0.065% in the top ten. Germline values: CDR1 KGHSH, CDR2 LQKENI. CDR3 size: 14 residues. With V trimmed by 6 bases and J by 2 bases, 7 bases remained unmatched. The chain recombines TRBV18 with TRBJ2-7; 7 nucleotides align to TRBD1. This sequence was found in a man younger than 30 in good health. Sequencing used naive CD4+ T cells from blood. The CDR3 sequence: CASSLGQAAYEQYF. The CDR3 DNA is TGTGCCAGCTCGCTCGGACAGGCAGCCTACGAGCAGTACTTC.